These 14 T cell receptor beta chains came from one sample sequenced in a study of cytomegalovirus exposure and HLA in healthy donors (dated by TCRdb to 2015 to 2018). Libraries were constructed by the immunoSEQ multiplex PCR assay. A mixture of 60 forward primers for TCR Vbeta segments and 13 reverse primers for TCR Jbeta segments was used in the multiplex PCR. TCRdb mirrors the immuneACCESS table, restricted to in-frame sequences. Some clones are absent from its copies; in checked studies, under half trace to an unresolved V gene, and the reason for the others is unknown. Across this sample there are more than 150,000 clones, with about 86% seen only once. The ten biggest clones cover around 1.9% of the sample. Specimen: PBMCs. These receptors were taken from a woman under 30 in good health and CMV-seropositive.

A few counts support this clone. V usage is TRBV6-5 and J usage is TRBJ2-2; 10 bases are shared with TRBD1. The CDR3 has 15 residues. The germline V gene encodes CDR1 MNHEY and CDR2 SVGAGI. J gave up 5 bases and V 5 bases, and 5 bases lay outside the gene matches. The CDR3 here is CASSQGTGATGELFF. The DNA of the CDR3 is TGTGCCAGCAGTCAAGGGACAGGGGCAACCGGGGAGCTGTTTTTT.

This clone is a singleton in its sample. V usage is TRBV12-5 and J usage is TRBJ1-3; no clear D gene. The CDR3 length is 18 residues. V was clipped by 2 bases and J by 4 bases, with 21 bases between them. In germline, CDR1 is LGHNT, CDR2 FRNRAP. The CDR3 protein is CASGLKLLLGIAGNTIYF. CDR3 DNA: TGTGCTAGTGGTTTGAAGTTACTTCTTGGCATAGCCGGAAACACCATATATTTT.

The sample holds a few counts of this clone. The chain employs TRBV5-1 and TRBJ1-1, with a tentative D call TRBD1 (6 bases). The CDR3 has 16 amino acids. The V and J ends lost 0 bases and 0 bases respectively, with 12 bases between them. CDR1 SGHRS and CDR2 YFSETQ come from the germline V gene. This CDR3 reads CASSLGQGIMNTEAFF. CDR3 coding DNA: TGCGCCAGCAGCTTGGGGCAGGGGATTATGAACACTGAAGCTTTCTTT.

The chain has TRBV9 and TRBJ1-1; 9 bases are a match to TRBD1. CDR1 is SGDLS and CDR2 is YYNGEE in the germline V gene. The CDR3 has 15 amino acids. Losses at the gene ends were 4 bases for V and 7 bases for J; bases not matched to a gene: 11. The CDR3 DNA follows: TGTGCCAGCAGCCCAGGGACAGGGCCCCTCTTTGAAGCTTTCTTT. This codes for CASSPGTGPLFEAFF.

This clone was counted a few times. For the CDR3, the DNA is TGTGCCAGCAGCCAAAACCGGGGAACTGAGACCCAGTACTTC. Amino acids: CASSQNRGTETQYF. The V call is TRBV4-2, the J call TRBJ2-5; D may be TRBD2 (5 bases). CDR3 length: 14 amino acids. Germline V gives CDR1 LGHNA, CDR2 YNFKEQ. V lost 2 bases to trimming and J lost 5 bases, with 12 bases between them.

V is TRBV5-1 and J is TRBJ2-3, with no clear D. Trimming pared 1 base from V and 4 bases from J, leaving 10 bases between. The CDR3 runs to 14 residues. CDR1 and CDR2 from the germline V gene are SGHRS and YFSETQ. In DNA form, the CDR3 reads TGCGCCAGCAGCTTGCAGGAACCGGCAGATACGCAGTATTTT. Protein product: CASSLQEPADTQYF.

The chain uses TRBV18 and TRBJ2-2, with D tentatively TRBD2 (5 bases). V dropped 3 bases and J dropped 1 base, with 9 bases sitting between them. CDR3 size: 15 residues. Looked up from germline, CDR1 is KGHSH and CDR2 is LQKENI. This CDR3 is CASSPPGLNTGELFF. CDR3 DNA sequence: TGTGCCAGCTCACCGCCCGGACTGAACACCGGGGAGCTGTTTTTT.

V usage is TRBV7-2 and J usage is TRBJ1-1, with D unresolved. This CDR3 is built from 11 residues. V lost 8 bases to trimming and J lost 10 bases, with 14 bases between them. Per germline, CDR1 SGHTA and CDR2 FQGNSA. The CDR3 coding sequence is TGTGCCAGCTCACTCCACGGTGGAGCTTTCTTT. This gives the protein CASSLHGGAFF.

The rearrangement links TRBV10-2 to TRBJ2-7, with TRBD2 as a possible D gene (6 bases). From germline, CDR1 is WSHSY and CDR2 SAAADI. Between the trimmed V and J ends, which lost 3 bases and 4 bases, there was a span of 22 bases. The length of the CDR3 is 17 residues. The CDR3 sequence is CASSDDSLLAGKYEQYF. The CDR3, as DNA: TGCGCCAGCAGTGATGATTCCCTTTTGGCGGGGAAGTACGAGCAGTACTTC.

This sequence joins TRBV5-1 and TRBJ1-2; maybe TRBD1 (5 bases). The germline V and J ends were trimmed by 6 bases and 7 bases, with 19 bases remaining between them. Per the germline V gene, CDR1 is SGHRS and CDR2 is YFSETQ. This CDR3 region has 14 residues. CDR3 nucleotides: TGCGCCAGCACCACGGGGGACCGGCGAGGTGGCTACACCTTC. Translation gives CASTTGDRRGGYTF.

The chain couples TRBV5-5 to TRBJ2-7; a weak D match, TRBD1 (5 bases). The CDR3 covers 14 residues. V gave up 0 bases and J gave up 6 bases, with 13 bases separating them. Germline V gene lookup returns CDR1 SGHKS and CDR2 YYEKEE (reference sequence). CDR3 DNA sequence: TGTGCCAGCAGCTTGGCCCCAGGGCGGTCCGAGCAGTACTTC. This translates into CASSLAPGRSEQYF. The variable domain in full, with the rest retrieved from reference TRBV5-5 and TRBJ2-7, is DAGVTQSPTHLIKTRGQQVTLRCSPISGHKSVSWYQQVLGQGPQFIFQYYEKEERGRGNFPDRFSARQFPNYSSELNVNALLLGDSALYLCASSLAPGRSEQYFGPGTRLTVT.

As DNA, the CDR3 is TGTGCCAGCAGCTCCCCTCCCGGGGCAGGGGATAATTCACCCCTCCACTTT. As protein: CASSSPPGAGDNSPLHF. This chain uses TRBV7-9 with TRBJ1-6, with TRBD1 as a possible D gene (6 bases). CDR3 length: 17 residues. The germline V gene has CDR1 SEHNR and CDR2 FQNEAQ (reference sequence). Trimming left V 4 bases short and J 5 bases short, with 18 bases between.

V is TRBV19 and J is TRBJ1-1; TRBD1 matches at 8 bases. Germline CDR1 reads LNHDA; CDR2 reads SQIVND (reference sequence). V was clipped by 4 bases and J by 2 bases; unmatched bases: 3. The CDR3 has 14 amino acids. This chain's CDR3 is CASSTGGPNTEAFF. The DNA of the CDR3 is TGTGCCAGTAGTACAGGGGGCCCTAACACTGAAGCTTTCTTT.

The chain recombines TRBV6-4 with TRBJ1-1; 7 positions match TRBD1. This CDR3 has 13 residues. Trimming took 6 bases from V and 1 from J; bases not matched to a gene: 2. Looked up from germline, CDR1 is MRHNA and CDR2 is SNTAGT. As DNA, the CDR3 is TGTGCCAGCAGCCGGGACAGGAACACTGAAGCTTTCTTT. Its protein is CASSRDRNTEAFF.